A selection of T cell receptor beta chains follows, all from one sample in a study of blood T cells in healthy people across ages. One entry per CDR3 protein results from TCRdb running MiXCR on the 5' RACE reads. Counted here are 650,000 to 1,000,000 distinct CDR3 sequences, under 40% occurring once; the ten biggest clones make up roughly 13%. The sample consisted of blood. The receptors shown here come from a man younger than 35 in good health. Both conserved end residues are part of each CDR3. D genes are given only for firm matches. Not all rows give a size; the values are once, few, many and, for expanded clones, a class.

-,few,TRBJ2-1,TRBV7-3,CASSRSRQGGPNEQFF,TGTGCCAGCAGCCGGTCGAGGCAGGGGGGACCCAATGAGCAGTTCTTC
-,-,TRBJ2-4,TRBV15,CATSTDDSSPAKNIQYF,TGTGCCACCAGCACCGATGACAGTTCCCCAGCCAAAAACATTCAGTACTTC
TRBD1,few,TRBJ1-2,TRBV10-3,CAISTDRGNGYTF,TGTGCCATCTCTACTGACAGGGGGAATGGCTACACCTTC
-,-,TRBJ1-1,TRBV6-5,CASSATTTGTEAFF,TGTGCCAGCAGTGCCACAACTACGGGCACTGAAGCTTTCTTT
-,-,TRBJ1-1,TRBV7-2,CASSWYVNTEAFF,TGTGCCAGCAGCTGGTACGTGAACACTGAAGCTTTCTTT
TRBD1,-,TRBJ1-2,TRBV9,CAGSVATGGFYGYTF,TGTGCCGGCAGCGTAGCTACAGGGGGATTCTATGGCTACACCTTC
-,-,TRBJ1-3,TRBV6-5,CASRPAPSSGNTIYF,TGTGCCAGCAGACCAGCACCCAGCTCTGGAAACACCATATATTTT
TRBD1,few,TRBJ1-5,TRBV12-3/TRBV12-4,CASSPMWTGDQPQHF,TGTGCCAGCAGCCCTATGTGGACAGGGGATCAGCCCCAGCATTTT
-,few,TRBJ1-1,TRBV20-1,CSAMEGNRGTEAFF,TGCAGTGCTATGGAGGGGAACCGGGGGACTGAAGCTTTCTTT
-,-,TRBJ1-4,TRBV12-5,CASGLVLGGRNEKLFF,TGTGCTAGTGGTTTGGTACTGGGCGGACGGAATGAAAAACTGTTTTTT
-,once,TRBJ2-5,TRBV3-1,CASSQGALQETQYF,TGTGCCAGCAGCCAAGGAGCCTTACAAGAGACCCAGTACTTC
-,-,TRBJ2-1,TRBV12-3/TRBV12-4,CASSGTRETYKEQFF,TGTGCCAGCAGCGGAACTAGAGAAACGTACAAGGAGCAGTTCTTC
TRBD2,-,TRBJ2-3,TRBV20-1,CSARVRGGATDTQYF,TGCAGTGCTAGAGTCCGGGGGGGGGCGACAGATACGCAGTATTTT
-,-,TRBJ1-4,TRBV6-6,CASSYALRGVDEKLFF,TGTGCCAGCAGTTACGCACTCAGGGGTGTTGACGAAAAACTGTTTTTT
-,-,TRBJ2-2,TRBV20-1,CSAPPPGVTGELFF,TGCAGTGCTCCACCTCCCGGGGTAACCGGGGAGCTGTTTTTT
-,few,TRBJ1-6,TRBV2,CASSETGVSSSPLHF,TGTGCCAGCAGTGAAACAGGAGTGTCTAGTTCACCCCTCCACTTT
-,-,TRBJ2-7,TRBV5-1,CASSLDPQGSYEQYF,TGCGCCAGCAGCTTGGATCCCCAGGGGTCCTACGAGCAGTACTTC
-,-,TRBJ1-2,TRBV6-6,CASSYSLGEVGYTF,TGTGCCAGCAGTTACTCTCTAGGGGAGGTTGGCTACACCTTC
-,-,TRBJ2-7,TRBV5-1,CASSLGGGGPYNEQYF,TGCGCCAGCAGCTTAGGGGGCGGGGGCCCCTACAATGAGCAGTACTTC
TRBD2,few,TRBJ2-5,TRBV7-9,CASSPWTSGEQETQYF,TGTGCCAGCAGCCCTTGGACTAGCGGGGAACAAGAGACCCAGTACTTC
-,-,TRBJ2-3,TRBV20-1,CSASGRGRDTQYF,TGCAGTGCTTCTGGACGGGGTAGAGATACGCAGTATTTT
TRBD2,many,TRBJ2-7,TRBV12-3/TRBV12-4,CASTTTSGGYEQYF,TGTGCCAGCACCACCACTAGCGGGGGTTACGAGCAGTACTTC
-,-,TRBJ2-6,TRBV6-5,CASTQVGSGANVLTF,TGTGCCAGCACTCAGGTGGGCTCTGGGGCCAACGTCCTGACTTTC
-,few,TRBJ2-3,TRBV20-1,CSASRDGGQGQYF,TGCAGTGCTAGTAGGGACGGAGGGCAAGGGCAGTATTTT
-,-,TRBJ2-7,TRBV15,CATSREDLVFGGRAGYEQYF,TGTGCCACCAGCAGAGAGGATTTGGTGTTTGGGGGAAGGGCCGGGTACGAGCAGTACTTC
TRBD2,many,TRBJ2-1,TRBV4-3,CASSQEWGGSSRQFF,TGCGCCAGCAGCCAAGAATGGGGGGGGTCCAGCAGGCAGTTCTTC
-,few,TRBJ2-3,TRBV12-3/TRBV12-4,CASRQRSRGPTDTQYF,TGTGCCAGCAGGCAAAGATCCCGGGGCCCCACAGATACGCAGTATTTT
-,-,TRBJ1-6,TRBV6-5,CASSYGGRRRTSPLHF,TGTGCCAGCAGTTACGGTGGGCGACGGAGGACCTCACCCCTCCACTTT
-,-,TRBJ2-7,TRBV25-1,CASSGTAAIGEQYF,TGTGCCAGCAGTGGCACGGCGGCTATAGGCGAGCAGTACTTC
TRBD2,-,TRBJ2-7,TRBV7-6,CASSLTSGGVSYEQYF,TGTGCCAGCAGCTTAACTAGCGGGGGGGTCTCCTACGAGCAGTACTTC
TRBD1,-,TRBJ2-5,TRBV7-3,CASSSTDRVLYF,TGTGCCAGCAGCTCCACGGACAGGGTCCTGTACTTC
-,few,TRBJ2-5,TRBV7-2,CASSFQRSVETQYF,TGTGCCAGCAGCTTCCAGCGGAGCGTGGAGACCCAGTACTTC
-,few,TRBJ1-5,TRBV3-1,CASSQLTGPQHF,TGTGCCAGCAGCCAATTAACTGGGCCCCAGCATTTT
-,-,TRBJ1-4,TRBV20-1,CSARDDLGHNEKLFF,TGCAGTGCTAGAGACGATTTGGGGCATAATGAAAAACTGTTTTTT
-,many,TRBJ2-5,TRBV12-3/TRBV12-4,CASRPTLYQETQYF,TGTGCCAGCAGGCCTACATTGTACCAAGAGACCCAGTACTTC
TRBD1,many,TRBJ2-7,TRBV10-3,CAILRLRDTGGEQYF,TGTGCCATCCTCCGGCTCCGCGACACAGGGGGGGAGCAGTACTTC
-,few,TRBJ1-5,TRBV12-3/TRBV12-4,CASSKIGQPQHF,TGTGCCAGCAGCAAAATCGGCCAGCCCCAGCATTTT
-,few,TRBJ1-2,TRBV2,CASRAIQGQDGYTF,TGTGCCAGCAGGGCGATTCAGGGTCAGGATGGCTACACCTTC
TRBD1,few,TRBJ1-2,TRBV29-1,CSVGGQGDYGYTF,TGCAGCGTTGGTGGACAGGGAGACTATGGCTACACCTTC
TRBD2,-,TRBJ2-5,TRBV27,CASRKPGLAGQETQYF,TGTGCCAGCAGAAAACCGGGACTAGCGGGACAAGAGACCCAGTACTTC
-,-,TRBJ1-2,TRBV15,CATSQNSRWGYTF,TGTGCCACCAGCCAGAACAGTCGCTGGGGCTACACCTTC
-,-,TRBJ1-1,TRBV7-2,CASSLREGRNTEAFF,TGTGCCAGCAGCTTAAGGGAAGGAAGGAACACTGAAGCTTTCTTT
-,-,TRBJ1-1,TRBV10-3,CAISGTPNTEAFF,TGTGCCATCAGTGGGACGCCGAACACTGAAGCTTTCTTT
-,-,TRBJ1-2,TRBV29-1,CSVEDSRGGGYTF,TGCAGCGTTGAAGATTCCAGGGGAGGAGGCTACACCTTC
TRBD1,few,TRBJ1-6,TRBV4-1,CASSQDQGQASSPLHF,TGCGCCAGCAGCCAAGATCAAGGACAGGCTAGTTCACCCCTCCACTTT
-,-,TRBJ2-7,TRBV7-2,CASTGPSGAFLGSYEQYF,TGTGCCAGCACGGGCCCCTCCGGGGCCTTCCTGGGCTCCTACGAGCAGTACTTC
TRBD2,many,TRBJ2-3,TRBV7-2,CASSQEISGGKTDTQYF,TGTGCCAGCAGTCAGGAAATTAGCGGGGGAAAAACAGATACGCAGTATTTT
-,many,TRBJ2-7,TRBV12-3/TRBV12-4,CASSIGGGLGGYEQYF,TGTGCCAGCTCCATCGGCGGTGGGTTAGGCGGCTACGAGCAGTACTTC
TRBD2,few,TRBJ2-1,TRBV3-1,CASSQLAGEYNEQFF,TGTGCCAGCAGCCAACTAGCGGGAGAATACAATGAGCAGTTCTTC
-,many,TRBJ2-1,TRBV9,CASSVGAGSYNEQFF,TGTGCCAGCAGCGTAGGGGCGGGCTCCTACAATGAGCAGTTCTTC
-,few,TRBJ1-1,TRBV4-3,CASSQDANSPSEAFF,TGCGCCAGCAGCCAAGACGCTAACAGCCCGTCTGAAGCTTTCTTT
-,-,TRBJ2-3,TRBV6-1,CASRVARGPSTDTQYF,TGTGCCAGCAGAGTAGCGAGGGGCCCCTCGACAGATACGCAGTATTTT